This T cell receptor beta chain stems from a study of monozygotic twins with inflammatory bowel disease. The CDR3 length is 14 residues. Germline V gene lookup returns CDR1 MNHEY and CDR2 SVGEGT. TCRdb re-called the 5' RACE reads; every CDR3 protein appears as one record, without DNA. The specimen's table records approximately 400,000 distinct CDR3 sequences. This chain joins TRBV6-2 or TRBV6-3 and TRBJ1-1; TCRdb indicates TRBD1, and absent DNA this call remains unverified. Sequencing input: blood. The sequence was collected from a human donor with ulcerative colitis or Crohn's disease, or a healthy co-twin of an affected twin (not recorded which). The CDR3 reads CASSYATGGGRAFF.